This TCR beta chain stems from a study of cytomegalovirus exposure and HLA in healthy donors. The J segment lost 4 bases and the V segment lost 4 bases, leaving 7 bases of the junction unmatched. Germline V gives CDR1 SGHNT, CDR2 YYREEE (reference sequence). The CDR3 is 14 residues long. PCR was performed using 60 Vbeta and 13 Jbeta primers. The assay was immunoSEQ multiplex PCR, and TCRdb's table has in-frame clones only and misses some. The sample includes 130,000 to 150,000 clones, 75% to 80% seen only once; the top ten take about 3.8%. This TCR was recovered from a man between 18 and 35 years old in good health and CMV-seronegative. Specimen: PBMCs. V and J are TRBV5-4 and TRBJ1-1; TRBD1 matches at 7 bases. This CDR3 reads CASSLGQEVTEAFF. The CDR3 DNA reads TGTGCCAGCAGCCTCGGACAGGAGGTCACTGAAGCTTTCTTT.